Listed here are 7 T cell receptor beta chains from one sample, sequenced in a study of control samples from healthy donors and cancer patients. Data came from immunoSEQ multiplex PCR; TCRdb stores just in-frame clones and leaves some out. The sample holds 150,000 to 200,000 clones, 90% seen once. The sequencing input was blood. The receptors were gathered from a woman between 50 and 59 years old in good health.

This clone was recorded only once. The CDR3 bases are TGTGCCAGCAGCTTATCGAGATTAAACACTGAAGCTTTCTTT. Protein: CASSLSRLNTEAFF. The chain joins TRBV7-9 to TRBJ1-1; no firm D call. This CDR3 spans 14 amino acids. Trimming removed 2 bases from V and 2 bases from J, with 9 bases in between. The germline V gene has CDR1 SEHNR and CDR2 FQNEAQ (reference sequence).

The chain combines TRBV2 with TRBJ1-1; D call uncertain. The CDR3 runs 13 residues. Germline V gene lookup returns CDR1 SNHLY and CDR2 FYNNEI. The V end lost 4 bases, the J end lost 1 base, and 7 bases lay between the germline ends. In DNA form, the CDR3 reads TGTGCCAGCAGTGTACTTAAGAACACTGAAGCTTTCTTT. This codes for CASSVLKNTEAFF.

A single count supports this clone. The V and J genes are TRBV9 and TRBJ1-5; TRBD1 agrees at 9 bases. The germline CDR1 and CDR2 sequences are SGDLS and YYNGEE. CDR3 length: 16 amino acids. With V trimmed by 3 bases and J by 3 bases, 7 bases remained unmatched. The CDR3 protein is CASSAGTGMANQPQHF. CDR3 coding DNA: TGTGCCAGCAGCGCTGGGACAGGGATGGCCAATCAGCCCCAGCATTTT.

This clone was counted a few times. The V gene is TRBV7-9, the J gene TRBJ2-5; TRBD2 aligns across 14 bases. Germline loops: CDR1 SEHNR, CDR2 FQNEAQ (reference sequence). This CDR3 comprises 16 residues. With 5 bases clipped from V and 5 bases from J, the junction kept 7 bases outside the gene matches. The CDR3 DNA reads as TGTGCCAGCAGCCCTAGACTAGCGGGGGGGCGTGAGACCCAGTACTTC. Residues: CASSPRLAGGRETQYF.

The chain combines TRBV5-5 with TRBJ2-3; D might be TRBD2 (7 bases). The CDR3 runs 17 residues. V lost 4 bases and J 5 bases, leaving 23 bases between the germline ends. Germline V gene data show CDR1 as SGHKS and CDR2 as YYEKEE (reference sequence). CDR3 loop: CASSRRAAGARVDTQYF. CDR3 sequence (DNA): TGTGCCAGCAGCCGCCGGGCTGCGGGGGCCCGAGTAGATACGCAGTATTTT.

The chain combines TRBV28 with TRBJ2-3; D perhaps matches TRBD1 (7 bases). Germline CDR1 and CDR2: MDHEN and SYDVKM. The CDR3 extends over 15 amino acids. With 5 bases removed from V and 5 bases from J, the gap between germline ends came to 17 bases. The CDR3 spells CASSIPGGGQDTQYF. In DNA form, the CDR3 reads TGTGCCAGCAGTATCCCAGGGGGAGGTCAAGATACGCAGTATTTT.

The J gene is TRBJ2-6, the V gene TRBV2; D is uncertain. This CDR3 comprises 15 residues. V was clipped by 4 bases and J by 0 bases, with 7 bases between them. The germline CDR1 and CDR2 sequences are SNHLY and FYNNEI. CDR3 amino acids: CASSAYSSGANVLTF. CDR3 nucleotide sequence: TGTGCCAGCAGTGCCTACAGCTCTGGGGCCAACGTCCTGACTTTC.